A single sample is the source of the 25 T cell receptor beta chains below, sequenced in a study of shared clonotypes between healthy human individuals. Selected positively for CCR7 and CD45RO-negative, naive CD8 cells excluded terminally differentiated effector memory CD45RA+ cells. TCRdb keeps only in-frame clones here, not all; method: immunoSEQ multiplex PCR. This table holds hundreds of thousands of clones, approximately 95% found once. Source material: naive CD8+ T cells sorted from blood. The receptors come from a woman aged 30 to 39 in good health.

The chain has TRBV5-6 and TRBJ1-2; possible D gene TRBD1, 6 bases. This CDR3 has 13 amino acids. The V and J ends lost 6 bases and 8 bases respectively, with 17 bases between them. Germline values: CDR1 SGHDT, CDR2 YYEEEE. The CDR3 coding sequence is TGTGCCAGCAAAATCCTCGGGGGGCAAGGCTACACCTTC. Its protein product is CASKILGGQGYTF.

V and J are TRBV28 and TRBJ1-1, with TRBD1 as a possible D gene (5 bases). Germline loops: CDR1 MDHEN, CDR2 SYDVKM. V lost 5 bases, J lost 0 bases, and 7 bases lay in between. The length of the CDR3 is 13 residues. The chain's CDR3 is CASSVTVNTEAFF. The CDR3 DNA sequence: TGTGCCAGCAGTGTGACAGTGAACACTGAAGCTTTCTTT. Combining the CDR3 with reference TRBV28 and TRBJ1-1 gives the whole variable domain DVKVTQSSRYLVKRTGEKVFLECVQDMDHENMFWYRQDPGLGLRLIYFSYDVKMKEKGDIPEGYSVSREKKERFSLILESASTNQTSMYLCASSVTVNTEAFFGQGTRLTVV.

The J gene is TRBJ1-5, the V gene TRBV21-1; TRBD1 is taken as the D call from the table, unchecked against the DNA. TRBV21-1 is assigned pseudogene status. This CDR3 has 17 residues. The CDR3, as DNA: TGTGCCAGCAGCATGTCTTGGGGCGTAAATAGCAATCAGCCCCAGCATTTT. Translation gives CASSMSWGVNSNQPQHF.

Written as DNA, the CDR3 is TGTGCCAGCAGCTTAGATGGCGCTGAAGCTTTCTTT. It translates to CASSLDGAEAFF. The chain employs TRBV11-2 and TRBJ1-1, with D unresolved. Germline CDR1 and CDR2: SGHAT and FQNNGV. CDR3 length: 12 amino acids. V lost 0 bases and J 6 bases, leaving 5 bases between the germline ends. Looking up the rest from reference TRBV11-2 and TRBJ1-1 gives the full variable domain: EAGVAQSPRYKIIEKRQSVAFWCNPISGHATLYWYQQILGQGPKLLIQFQNNGVVDDSQLPKDRFSAERLKGVDSTLKIQPAKLEDSAVYLCASSLDGAEAFFGQGTRLTVV.

This clone was counted once. V is TRBV7-2 and J is TRBJ1-6; 8 bases line up with TRBD1. Looked up from germline, CDR1 is SGHTA and CDR2 is FQGNSA. Trimming cost V 5 bases and J 0 bases; bases outside gene matches: 6. The length of the CDR3 is 17 residues. The CDR3 reads CASSARDRSSYNSPLHF. The CDR3 bases are TGTGCCAGCAGCGCCCGGGACAGGAGCTCCTATAATTCACCCCTCCACTTT.

Worth noting for this clone: The sample holds other DNA sequences that translate to the same CDR3. The J gene is TRBJ2-1, the V gene TRBV5-4, with D unclear. V was clipped by 5 bases and J by 10 bases, with 10 bases between them. The CDR3 spans 11 residues. In germline, CDR1 is SGHNT, CDR2 YYREEE (reference sequence). The CDR3, as DNA: TGTGCCAGCAGTGGGTCCGGGGAGCAGTTCTTC. Amino acid sequence: CASSGSGEQFF.

With regard to this clone: This sample includes further DNA sequences coding for the same CDR3. The genes are TRBV5-1 and TRBJ2-7; D might be TRBD1 (6 bases). The CDR3 covers 12 residues. V shed 4 bases and J shed 4 bases, with 9 bases lying between them. Germline CDR1 SGHRS, CDR2 YFSETQ. The CDR3: CASSQTGYEQYF. The CDR3 DNA sequence: TGCGCCAGCAGCCAAACAGGGTACGAGCAGTACTTC.

This sequence joins TRBV2 and TRBJ2-3, with 8 bases that match TRBD2. The germline V gene has CDR1 SNHLY and CDR2 FYNNEI. There are 15 residues in the CDR3. Trimming cost V 6 bases and J 6 bases; bases outside gene matches: 11. The CDR3 sequence: CASRRLAGRSDTQYF. CDR3 sequence (DNA): TGTGCCAGCAGAAGGCTAGCGGGTCGCTCGGATACGCAGTATTTT.

The CDR3 DNA reads as TGTGCCAGCAGCTTGCCCGGCACCTACGAGCAGTACTTC. Its protein is CASSLPGTYEQYF. The genes are TRBV5-4 and TRBJ2-7, with D unresolved. V lost 1 base, J lost 2 bases, and 7 bases lay in between. Germline CDR1 reads SGHNT; CDR2 reads YYREEE (reference sequence). The CDR3 length is 13 residues.

This rearrangement joins TRBV10-2 to TRBJ2-1; 8 bases map to TRBD1. Germline CDR1 reads WSHSY; CDR2 reads SAAADI. The junction had 7 bases not matched to a gene; V was cut back by 6 bases and J by 0 bases. The CDR3 is 16 amino acids. In DNA, the CDR3 is TGCGCCAGCAGGTCAGGACAGGGAGGCTCCTACAATGAGCAGTTCTTC. It codes for CASRSGQGGSYNEQFF.

The chain employs TRBV5-4 and TRBJ2-7; possibly TRBD2 for D (6 bases). The CDR3 has 17 amino acids. V was clipped by 0 bases and J by 4 bases, with 20 bases between them. Germline CDR1 SGHNT, CDR2 YYREEE (reference sequence). DNA for the CDR3: TGTGCCAGCAGCTTGGTGATTAATAGCGGACCAAATTACGAGCAGTACTTC. This encodes CASSLVINSGPNYEQYF.

The CDR3 coding sequence is TGTGCCAGCAGTTCCACCCGTGGCCCCGGCTATGGCTACACCTTC. This gives the protein CASSSTRGPGYGYTF. The rearrangement uses TRBV28 and TRBJ1-2; D ambiguous. The CDR3 is 15 amino acids. Germline assignment: CDR1 MDHEN and CDR2 SYDVKM. The germline V and J ends were trimmed by 4 bases and 4 bases, with 16 bases remaining between them.

Comment on this clone: Different DNA sequences within this sample yield the same CDR3. The gene calls are TRBV6-5 and TRBJ2-7, with a weak D call TRBD2 (6 bases). Trimming took off 0 bases at V and 1 base at J, with 7 bases between the two ends. The CDR3 is 14 residues long. From germline, CDR1 is MNHEY and CDR2 SVGAGI. The CDR3 protein is CASSYSAGSYEQYF. As DNA, the CDR3 is TGTGCCAGCAGTTACTCGGCGGGATCCTACGAGCAGTACTTC.

The rearrangement links TRBV7-8 to TRBJ2-3; a possible D gene is TRBD1 (5 bases). The germline gives CDR1 SGHVS, CDR2 FQNEAQ. V was shortened by 4 bases and J by 0 bases, with 8 bases between the two germline ends. The CDR3 covers 14 residues. CDR3 nucleotide sequence: TGTGCCAGCAGCTCGACAGATAGCACAGATACGCAGTATTTT. Translation gives CASSSTDSTDTQYF.

The chain employs TRBV19 and TRBJ2-7; D is possibly TRBD1 or TRBD2 (5 bases each). This CDR3 is built from 14 residues. V was shortened by 3 bases and J by 2 bases, with 11 bases between the two germline ends. Germline CDR1 and CDR2: LNHDA and SQIVND (reference sequence). The CDR3 sequence is CASSIRDGTYEQYF. CDR3 nucleotides: TGTGCCAGTAGTATCCGGGACGGGACCTACGAGCAGTACTTC. Supplemented by reference TRBV19 and TRBJ2-7, the full variable domain reads DGGITQSPKYLFRKEGQNVTLSCEQNLNHDAMYWYRQDPGQGLRLIYYSQIVNDFQKGDIAEGYSVSREKKESFPLTVTSAQKNPTAFYLCASSIRDGTYEQYFGPGTRLTVT.

The genes are TRBV27 and TRBJ2-7; no clear D gene. CDR3 length equals 18 residues. Germline V CDR1 and CDR2: MNHEY, SMNVEV (reference sequence). V gave up 8 bases and J gave up 3 bases, with 29 bases separating them. CDR3 protein: CASWGLTFIPTEDYEQYF. CDR3 coding DNA: TGTGCCAGCTGGGGATTGACATTTATCCCCACAGAAGACTACGAGCAGTACTTC.

The V gene is TRBV27, the J gene TRBJ2-7, with a weak D call TRBD1 (5 bases). The CDR3 has 13 residues. Per germline, CDR1 MNHEY and CDR2 SMNVEV (reference sequence). V was clipped by 4 bases and J by 4 bases, with 11 bases between them. CDR3 sequence: CASSSGHRYEQYF. In DNA form, the CDR3 reads TGTGCCAGCAGTTCGGGCCACAGGTACGAGCAGTACTTC.

The rearrangement uses TRBV27 and TRBJ1-2, with D uncertain. The CDR3 is 15 amino acids. The V gene lost 2 bases and the J gene lost 0 bases, with 10 bases spanning the gap. The V gene's germline CDR1 is MNHEY and CDR2 SMNVEV (reference sequence). CDR3 sequence (DNA): TGTGCCAGCAGTTTAACGGGGAGGGCTAACTATGGCTACACCTTC. It is translated as CASSLTGRANYGYTF.

The V call is TRBV28, the J call TRBJ1-1; D is uncertain. Germline lookup yields CDR1 MDHEN and CDR2 SYDVKM. V dropped 8 bases and J dropped 6 bases, with 7 bases sitting between them. The CDR3 is 10 amino acids. CDR3 protein: CASLLSEAFF. In DNA form, the CDR3 reads TGTGCCAGCCTCCTATCTGAAGCTTTCTTT.

The J gene is TRBJ2-7, the V gene TRBV13; 7 bases are shared with TRBD2. The CDR3 consists of 15 residues. V dropped 5 bases and J dropped 5; count of bases not matched to a gene: 12. Germline V gene data show CDR1 as PRHDT and CDR2 as FYEKMQ (reference sequence). In DNA, the CDR3 is TGTGCCAGCAGCATAGCGGGCGGCAGGGTCGACGAGCAGTACTTC. Amino acids: CASSIAGGRVDEQYF.

J is TRBJ2-7 and V is TRBV10-3; the match to TRBD2 covers 8 bases. CDR1 ENHRY and CDR2 SYGVKD come from the germline V gene. This CDR3 region has 16 residues. Losses at the gene ends were 6 bases for V and 7 bases for J; bases not matched to a gene: 17. For the CDR3, the DNA is TGTGCCATCAGGGAACCCAGACTAGCGCCGACTGGGGAGCAGTACTTC. This encodes CAIREPRLAPTGEQYF.

This clone was seen just once. This sequence joins TRBV27 and TRBJ2-7; D perhaps matches TRBD1 (5 bases). In germline, CDR1 is MNHEY, CDR2 SMNVEV (reference sequence). Trimming removed 6 bases from V and 6 bases from J, with 18 bases in between. The CDR3 extends over 14 amino acids. The CDR3 DNA reads TGTGCCAGCAGCCACGCAGGGTTTTCACCCGAGCAGTACTTC. Amino acids: CASSHAGFSPEQYF.

V gene TRBV28 combines with J gene TRBJ2-5; D might be TRBD1 (5 bases). Judging by the DNA end, TRBJ2-7 fits better; the J call may be wrong. This CDR3 comprises 14 residues. The germline V gene encodes CDR1 MDHEN and CDR2 SYDVKM. CDR3 bases: TGTGCCAGCAGCCCTTTTATCGGACAATACGAGCAGTACTTC. Encoded protein: CASSPFIGQYEQYF.

The rearrangement joins TRBV9 to TRBJ2-2; possibly TRBD1 or TRBD2 for D (6 bases each). Trimming took off 4 bases at V and 7 bases at J, with 23 bases between the two ends. Germline loops: CDR1 SGDLS, CDR2 YYNGEE. The CDR3 sequence is 17 residues long. The CDR3 reads CASSPPRGRKAHGELFF. The CDR3 DNA reads TGTGCCAGCAGCCCCCCAAGGGGGAGGAAGGCTCACGGGGAGCTGTTTTTT.

The chain recombines TRBV27 with TRBJ2-7; a weak D match, TRBD1 (5 bases). The CDR3 totals 16 residues. V was cut by 3 bases and J by 6 bases, with 21 bases left in between. Per the germline V gene, CDR1 is MNHEY and CDR2 is SMNVEV (reference sequence). CDR3 residues: CASSFPVGQGVSEQYF. The CDR3 coding sequence is TGTGCCAGCAGTTTCCCCGTTGGCCAGGGTGTGAGCGAGCAGTACTTC.